One sample yielded the 27 T cell receptor beta chains listed below, sequenced in a study of OX40 agonist ivuxolimab in advanced cancers. Profiling relied on immunoSEQ multiplex PCR, and the TCRdb table lists in-frame clones only, not all of them. The data show around 22,000 clones, less than 90% seen once. The material sequenced was CD4+ or CD8+ T cells sorted from blood, taken in a trial of the OX40 agonist ivuxolimab. These receptor sequences come from an adult with an advanced solid tumor such as melanoma, head and neck, liver or kidney cancer.

This clone was recorded a few times. This chain connects TRBV9 to TRBJ2-6; 7 nucleotides line up with TRBD1. This CDR3 spans 17 amino acids. The V gene's germline CDR1 is SGDLS and CDR2 YYNGEE. Trimming at V came to 4 bases and at J to 0 bases, leaving 7 bases not matched to a gene. Here the CDR3 reads CASSFPTGHSGANVLTF. The CDR3 DNA follows: TGTGCCAGCAGCTTCCCGACAGGGCACTCTGGGGCCAACGTCCTGACTTTC.

The chain is built from TRBV10-2 and TRBJ2-7; tentatively, D is TRBD1 (5 bases). The length of the CDR3 is 15 residues. V shed 7 bases and J shed 2 bases, with 18 bases lying between them. CDR1 and CDR2 (germline): WSHSY, SAAADI. Written as DNA, the CDR3 is TGCGCCAGCATCGGTAAAGACAGCAGCACCTACGAGCAGTACTTC. Translated: CASIGKDSSTYEQYF.

V and J are TRBV5-8 and TRBJ1-1; D remains unclear. Germline V gene sequence: CDR1 SGHTS, CDR2 YDEGEE. With 2 bases removed from V and 5 bases from J, the gap between germline ends came to 16 bases. The CDR3 loop spans 15 amino acids. CDR3 bases: TGTGCCAGCAGCTTTAATCCAGGACCGGATACTGAAGCTTTCTTT. This gives the protein CASSFNPGPDTEAFF.

The chain has TRBV29-1 and TRBJ2-5, with 9 bases that match TRBD2. V was clipped by 0 bases and J by 4 bases; unmatched bases: 9. The CDR3 spans 16 residues. The germline CDR1 and CDR2 sequences are SQVTM and ANQGSEA. CDR3 residues: CSVEDYGGRVGETQYF. The CDR3 DNA follows: TGCAGCGTTGAAGATTATGGCGGGAGGGTTGGAGAGACCCAGTACTTC.

The rearrangement joins TRBV28 to TRBJ2-7, with 13 bases aligning to TRBD2. Germline loops: CDR1 MDHEN, CDR2 SYDVKM. This CDR3 comprises 18 residues. The ends lost 2 bases at V and 4 bases at J; junction bases unmatched: 11. The DNA of the CDR3 is TGTGCCAGCAGTTTACCGCTGAGGACTAGCGGGAGAGGATACGAGCAGTACTTC. It yields the protein CASSLPLRTSGRGYEQYF.

The chain employs TRBV7-6 and TRBJ1-5; D is ambiguous. Trimming removed 5 bases from V and 8 bases from J, with 13 bases in between. The CDR3 runs to 13 residues. The germline CDR1 and CDR2 sequences are SGHVS and FNYEAQ. The CDR3 sequence: CASSPRIGEPQHF. CDR3 in DNA: TGTGCCAGCAGCCCCCGGATTGGGGAGCCCCAGCATTTT.

This clone occurred once. The chain uses TRBV4-3 and TRBJ2-1, with D possibly TRBD2 on 6 matching bases. The length of the CDR3 is 17 residues. Looked up from germline, CDR1 is LGHNA and CDR2 is YSLEER. Trimming took 3 bases from V and 10 from J, leaving 25 bases between them. The CDR3 coding sequence is TGCGCCAGCAGCCACTGGGTCAGGTGGTGGGGGGACGCCGAGCAGTTCTTC. It translates to CASSHWVRWWGDAEQFF.

The chain uses TRBV5-1 and TRBJ2-7; D uncertain. This CDR3 contains 15 residues. The germline V and J ends were trimmed by 0 bases and 0 bases, with 10 bases remaining between them. Germline CDR1 SGHRS, CDR2 YFSETQ. CDR3 DNA sequence: TGCGCCAGCAGCTTGGGCGGCCCGAGCTCCTACGAGCAGTACTTC. This encodes CASSLGGPSSYEQYF.

This chain connects TRBV6-5 to TRBJ1-3; D gene uncertain. The CDR3 runs 15 residues. Germline CDR1 reads MNHEY; CDR2 reads SVGAGI. V dropped 0 bases and J dropped 0 bases, with 6 bases sitting between them. Here the CDR3 reads CASSYSGGSGNTIYF. The CDR3 region has the DNA TGTGCCAGCAGTTACTCTGGCGGCTCTGGAAACACCATATATTTT.

The chain couples TRBV28 to TRBJ2-7; 8 nucleotides align to TRBD2. CDR1 is MDHEN, CDR2 SYDVKM, per germline. CDR3 length: 17 amino acids. V dropped 6 bases and J dropped 5; count of bases not matched to a gene: 18. CDR3 coding DNA: TGTGCCAGCAGCGAAACGGGACTAGGAAGGAGGAGCGACGAGCAGTACTTC. Translating gives CASSETGLGRRSDEQYF.

The chain carries TRBV7-9 and TRBJ2-3, with D perhaps matching TRBD1 or TRBD2 (6 bases each). CDR1 and CDR2 from the germline V gene are SEHNR and FQNEAQ (reference sequence). The CDR3 has 14 amino acids. Deletions cut 8 bases from V and 3 bases from J, with 15 bases between. CDR3 nucleotides: TGTGCCAGCGGATCCGGGGGCCGTACAGATACGCAGTATTTT. Residues: CASGSGGRTDTQYF.

This chain uses TRBV6-5 with TRBJ1-1; 9 nucleotides align to TRBD1. The CDR3 loop spans 14 amino acids. Trimming cost V 11 bases and J 1 base; bases outside gene matches: 8. The germline gives CDR1 MNHEY, CDR2 SVGAGI. CDR3 coding DNA: TGTGCCGCCAGCGTGGGACAGGGGAACACTGAAGCTTTCTTT. Protein product: CAASVGQGNTEAFF.

This chain joins TRBV29-1 and TRBJ1-2, with D unresolved. This CDR3 has 12 residues. The germline V gene has CDR1 SQVTM and CDR2 ANQGSEA. CDR3 amino acids: CTPYLPNYGYTF. The DNA for the CDR3 is TGCACCCCATATTTACCTAACTATGGCTACACCTTC.

This clone was seen a handful of times. The gene calls are TRBV11-3 and TRBJ2-2; a weak D match, TRBD1 (6 bases). V shed 4 bases and J shed 7 bases, with 16 bases lying between them. CDR3 length: 15 residues. CDR1 and CDR2 (germline): SGHNT, YENEEA. The CDR3 nucleotides are TGTGCCAGCAGCTACTCTCAGGGGTTAGGCGGGGAGCTGTTTTTT. Protein: CASSYSQGLGGELFF. The whole variable domain, filled in from reference TRBV11-3 and TRBJ2-2, reads EAGVVQSPRYKIIEKKQPVAFWCNPISGHNTLYWYLQNLGQGPELLIRYENEEAVDDSQLPKDRFSAERLKGVDSTLKIQPAELGDSAVYLCASSYSQGLGGELFFGEGSRLTVL.

The chain couples TRBV4-1 to TRBJ2-1; 14 bases line up with TRBD2. V lost 4 bases to trimming and J lost 4 bases; unmatched junction nucleotides: 12. This CDR3 has 19 amino acids. The germline V gene has CDR1 MGHRA and CDR2 YSYEKL. The chain's CDR3 is CASSRLLGTSGGRYNEQFF. The CDR3, as DNA: TGCGCCAGCAGCCGCCTACTCGGGACTAGCGGGGGCAGGTACAATGAGCAGTTCTTC.

The chain carries TRBV27 and TRBJ2-1; 13 positions agree with TRBD2. Germline V lookup: CDR1 MNHEY, CDR2 SMNVEV (reference sequence). The CDR3 consists of 16 residues. Trimming took 8 bases from V and 4 from J; bases not matched to a gene: 8. In nucleotides, the CDR3 is TGTGCCAGCGGGGGGACTAGCGGGACTTTTTACAATGAGCAGTTCTTC. It is translated as CASGGTSGTFYNEQFF.

The chain carries TRBV4-1 and TRBJ1-1; D is perhaps TRBD1 (6 bases). The germline CDR1 and CDR2 sequences are MGHRA and YSYEKL. The CDR3 has 15 amino acids. Trimming took 1 base from V and 5 from J, leaving 14 bases between them. CDR3 residues: CASSQGWGGRTEAFF. DNA of the CDR3: TGCGCCAGCAGCCAAGGTTGGGGGGGCCGGACTGAAGCTTTCTTT.

The rearrangement joins TRBV6-5 to TRBJ2-5, with 8 bases identical to TRBD1. The V and J ends lost 5 bases and 5 bases, in that order; junction bases with no gene match: 10. Germline CDR1 MNHEY, CDR2 SVGAGI. This CDR3 region has 15 residues. As DNA, the CDR3 is TGTGCCAGCAGTACCGGACAGGGCATATTCGAGACCCAGTACTTC. Protein: CASSTGQGIFETQYF.

This clone has more than one count but fewer than ten. For the CDR3, the DNA is TGTGCCAGCAAAAGCAGCGGGACAAGCTCCTACAATGAGCAGTTCTTC. It is translated as CASKSSGTSSYNEQFF. This chain joins TRBV27 and TRBJ2-1; the D gene is possibly TRBD2 (7 bases). V dropped 7 bases and J dropped 0 bases, with 16 bases sitting between them. Germline V CDR1 and CDR2: MNHEY, SMNVEV (reference sequence). This CDR3 is 16 amino acids long.

This clone was picked up many times. J is TRBJ1-5 and V is TRBV28; possible D gene TRBD1, 5 bases. V lost 6 bases, J lost 0 bases, and 18 bases lay in between. The CDR3 sequence is 17 residues long. The germline gives CDR1 MDHEN, CDR2 SYDVKM. The CDR3 loop is CASSHARDRYSNQPQHF. The CDR3 region has the DNA TGTGCCAGCAGCCATGCCAGGGACCGCTATAGCAATCAGCCCCAGCATTTT.

The chain joins TRBV4-1 to TRBJ2-1; 9 nucleotides match TRBD2. The V segment lost 1 base and the J segment 4 bases; nucleotides outside the gene matches: 5. The CDR3 has 16 residues. Germline V lookup: CDR1 MGHRA, CDR2 YSYEKL. CDR3 amino acids: CASSQVGAGGYNEQFF. Written as DNA, the CDR3 is TGCGCCAGCAGCCAAGTAGGGGCGGGAGGGTACAATGAGCAGTTCTTC.

This chain joins TRBV12-5 and TRBJ1-3; 8 bases align to TRBD1. This CDR3 spans 16 amino acids. V gave up 1 base and J gave up 4 bases; unmatched junction bases: 6. Germline-derived CDR1 and CDR2 are LGHNT and FRNRAP. CDR3 region: CASGLAGQVRGNTIYF. For the CDR3, the DNA is TGTGCTAGTGGTTTGGCGGGACAGGTGAGAGGAAACACCATATATTTT.

This clone came up once. The chain employs TRBV5-4 and TRBJ2-1, with 9 bases identical to TRBD2. With 4 bases clipped from V and 4 bases from J, the junction kept 6 bases outside the gene matches. Germline V gene sequence: CDR1 SGHNT, CDR2 YYREEE (reference sequence). The CDR3 covers 15 residues. CDR3 amino acids: CASSPPSGVYNEQFF. CDR3 DNA: TGTGCCAGCAGCCCCCCTAGCGGGGTGTACAATGAGCAGTTCTTC.

About this clone: Sequence at one end of the junction differs from germline and may be a read error. The V gene is TRBV25-1, the J gene TRBJ1-1, with TRBD1 as a possible D gene (6 bases). The CDR3 is 12 residues long. The germline CDR1 and CDR2 sequences are MGHDK and SYGVNS. The CDR3, as DNA: TGCGCCAGCAGCATCGGACAGTTTGAAGCTTTCTTT. Encoded protein: CASSIGQFEAFF.

This chain connects TRBV9 to TRBJ2-2; 8 bases are a match to TRBD2. Germline loops: CDR1 SGDLS, CDR2 YYNGEE. The ends lost 3 bases at V and 7 bases at J; junction bases unmatched: 11. The CDR3 loop spans 16 amino acids. CDR3 DNA sequence: TGTGCCAGCAGCGAAACCGGACTAGCCCTCGTCGGGGAGCTGTTTTTT. Translating gives CASSETGLALVGELFF.

This chain connects TRBV11-3 to TRBJ2-3, with D possibly being TRBD2 (6 bases). CDR1 and CDR2 (germline): SGHNT, YENEEA. The V end lost 3 bases, the J end lost 3 bases, and 10 bases lay between the germline ends. The CDR3 is 14 amino acids. The CDR3 sequence: CASSLGGTTDTQYF. The DNA of the CDR3 is TGTGCCAGCAGCTTGGGCGGGACGACAGATACGCAGTATTTT.

This chain joins TRBV9 and TRBJ2-1, with D possibly TRBD2 on 6 matching bases. The germline gives CDR1 SGDLS, CDR2 YYNGEE. Trimming removed 2 bases at V and 8 bases at J, with 14 bases between. The CDR3 has 14 residues. The CDR3 here is CASSVSGGWDEQFF. The CDR3 bases are TGTGCCAGCAGCGTTAGCGGAGGGTGGGATGAGCAGTTCTTC.